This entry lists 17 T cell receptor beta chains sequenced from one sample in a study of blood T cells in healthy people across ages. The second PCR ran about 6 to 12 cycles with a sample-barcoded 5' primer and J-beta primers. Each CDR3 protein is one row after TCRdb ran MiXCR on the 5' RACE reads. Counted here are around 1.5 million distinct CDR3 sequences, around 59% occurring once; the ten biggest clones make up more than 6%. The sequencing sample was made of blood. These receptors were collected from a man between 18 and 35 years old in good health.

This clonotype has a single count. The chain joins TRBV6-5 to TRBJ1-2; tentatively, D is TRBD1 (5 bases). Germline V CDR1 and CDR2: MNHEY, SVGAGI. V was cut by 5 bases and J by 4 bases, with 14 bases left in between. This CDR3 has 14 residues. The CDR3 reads CASSPGRGGYGYTF. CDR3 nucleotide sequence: TGTGCCAGCAGTCCTGGGCGCGGGGGCTATGGCTACACCTTC.

The CDR3 loop is CASSQAGLVEQYF. In DNA form, the CDR3 reads TGTGCCAGCAGCCAAGCAGGTTTGGTGGAGCAGTACTTC. This chain joins TRBV14 and TRBJ2-4, with D unresolved. Germline CDR1 SGHDN, CDR2 FVKESK. V lost 1 base and J lost 13, with 14 bases in between. This CDR3 has 13 amino acids. Drawing the rest from reference TRBV14 and TRBJ2-4, the complete variable domain is EAGVTQFPSHSVIEKGQTVTLRCDPISGHDNLYWYRRVMGKEIKFLLHFVKESKQDESGMPNNRFLAERTGGTYSTLKVQPAELEDSGVYFCASSQAGLVEQYFGAGTRLSVL.

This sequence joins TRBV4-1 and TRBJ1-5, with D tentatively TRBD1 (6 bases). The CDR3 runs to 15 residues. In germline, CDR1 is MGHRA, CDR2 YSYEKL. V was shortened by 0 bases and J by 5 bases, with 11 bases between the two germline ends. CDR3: CASSQDGGADQPQHF. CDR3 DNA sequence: TGCGCCAGCAGCCAAGATGGGGGGGCAGATCAGCCCCAGCATTTT.

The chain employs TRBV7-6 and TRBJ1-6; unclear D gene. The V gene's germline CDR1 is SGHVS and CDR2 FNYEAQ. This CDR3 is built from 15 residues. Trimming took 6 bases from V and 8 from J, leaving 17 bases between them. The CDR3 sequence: CASRRALNGDSPLHF. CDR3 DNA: TGTGCCAGCAGACGGGCCTTAAATGGGGATTCACCCCTCCACTTT.

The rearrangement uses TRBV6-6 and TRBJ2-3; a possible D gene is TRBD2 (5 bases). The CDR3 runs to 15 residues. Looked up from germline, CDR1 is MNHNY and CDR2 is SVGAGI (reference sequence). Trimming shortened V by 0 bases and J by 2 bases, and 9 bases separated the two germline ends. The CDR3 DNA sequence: TGTGCCAGCAGTTACTCTTCGGGGTTCACAGATACGCAGTATTTT. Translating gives CASSYSSGFTDTQYF.

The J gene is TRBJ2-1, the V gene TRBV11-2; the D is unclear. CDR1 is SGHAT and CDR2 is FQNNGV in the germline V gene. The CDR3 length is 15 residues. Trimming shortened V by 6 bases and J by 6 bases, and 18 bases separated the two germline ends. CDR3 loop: CASSAVSGKGNEQFF. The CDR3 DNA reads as TGTGCCAGCAGTGCGGTGAGTGGGAAGGGCAATGAGCAGTTCTTC.

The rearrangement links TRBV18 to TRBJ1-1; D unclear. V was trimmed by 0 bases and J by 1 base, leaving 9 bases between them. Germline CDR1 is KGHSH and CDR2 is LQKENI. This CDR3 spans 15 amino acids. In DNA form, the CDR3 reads TGTGCCAGCTCACCACCGGAGGAATGGAACACTGAAGCTTTCTTT. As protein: CASSPPEEWNTEAFF.

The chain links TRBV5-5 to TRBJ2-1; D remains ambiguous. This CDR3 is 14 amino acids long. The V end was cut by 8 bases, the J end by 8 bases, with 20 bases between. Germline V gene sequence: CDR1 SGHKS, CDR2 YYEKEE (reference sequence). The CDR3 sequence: CASKPAPGLHEQFF. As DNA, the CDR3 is TGTGCCAGTAAACCCGCGCCAGGTTTACATGAGCAGTTCTTC.

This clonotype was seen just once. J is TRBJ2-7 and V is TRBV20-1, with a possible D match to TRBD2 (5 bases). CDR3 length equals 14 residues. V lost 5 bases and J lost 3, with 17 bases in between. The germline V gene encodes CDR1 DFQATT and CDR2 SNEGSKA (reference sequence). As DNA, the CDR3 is TGCAGTGCTTCCCTAGCTCAAGGTGGCTACGAGCAGTACTTC. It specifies CSASLAQGGYEQYF.

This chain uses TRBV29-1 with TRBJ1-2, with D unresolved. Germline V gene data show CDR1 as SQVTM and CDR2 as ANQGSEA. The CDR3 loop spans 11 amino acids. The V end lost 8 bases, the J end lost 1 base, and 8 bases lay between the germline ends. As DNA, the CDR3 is TGCAGCTCGGCTGATAACTATGGCTACACCTTC. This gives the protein CSSADNYGYTF.

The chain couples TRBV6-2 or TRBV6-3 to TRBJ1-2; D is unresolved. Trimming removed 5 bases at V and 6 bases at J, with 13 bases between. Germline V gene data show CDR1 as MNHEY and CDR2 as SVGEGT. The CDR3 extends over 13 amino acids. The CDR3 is CASSALERDGYTF. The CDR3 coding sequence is TGTGCCAGCAGTGCCCTCGAGAGGGATGGCTACACCTTC.

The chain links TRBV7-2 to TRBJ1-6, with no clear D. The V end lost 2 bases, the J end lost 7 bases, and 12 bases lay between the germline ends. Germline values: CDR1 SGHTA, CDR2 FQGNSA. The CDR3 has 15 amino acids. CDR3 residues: CASSLRRFRNSPLHF. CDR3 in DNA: TGTGCCAGCAGCTTACGCAGGTTCAGAAATTCACCCCTCCACTTT.

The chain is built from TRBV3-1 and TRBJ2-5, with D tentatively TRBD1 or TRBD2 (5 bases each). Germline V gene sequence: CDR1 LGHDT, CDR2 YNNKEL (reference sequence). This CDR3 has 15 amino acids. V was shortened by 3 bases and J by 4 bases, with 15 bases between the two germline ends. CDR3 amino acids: CASSQGMRGSETQYF. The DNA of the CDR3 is TGTGCCAGCAGCCAGGGAATGAGGGGTTCAGAGACCCAGTACTTC.

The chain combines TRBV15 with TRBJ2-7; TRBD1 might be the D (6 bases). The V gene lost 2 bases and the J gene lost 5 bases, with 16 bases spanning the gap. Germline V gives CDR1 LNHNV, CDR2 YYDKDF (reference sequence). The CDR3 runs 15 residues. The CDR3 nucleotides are TGTGCCACCAGCAGAATACGGACAGTTTCCCACGAGCAGTACTTC. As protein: CATSRIRTVSHEQYF.

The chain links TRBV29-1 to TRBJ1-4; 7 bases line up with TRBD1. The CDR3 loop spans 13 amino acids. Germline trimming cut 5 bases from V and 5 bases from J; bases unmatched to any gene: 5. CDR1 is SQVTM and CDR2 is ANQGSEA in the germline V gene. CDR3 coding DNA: TGCAGCGTTCCCGGGACAGCCAATGAAAAACTGTTTTTT. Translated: CSVPGTANEKLFF.

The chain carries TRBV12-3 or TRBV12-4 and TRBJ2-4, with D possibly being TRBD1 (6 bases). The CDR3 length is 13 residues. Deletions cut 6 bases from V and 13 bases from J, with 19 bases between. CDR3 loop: CASSRAQGFEQYF. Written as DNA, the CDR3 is TGTGCCAGCAGCCGAGCACAGGGATTTGAGCAGTACTTC.

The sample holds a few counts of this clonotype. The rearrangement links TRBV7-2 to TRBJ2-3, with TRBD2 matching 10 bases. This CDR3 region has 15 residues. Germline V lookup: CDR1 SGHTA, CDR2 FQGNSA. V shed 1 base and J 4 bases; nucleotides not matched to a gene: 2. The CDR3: CASSLGTSGADTQYF. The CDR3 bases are TGTGCCAGCAGCTTAGGGACTAGCGGCGCAGATACGCAGTATTTT.